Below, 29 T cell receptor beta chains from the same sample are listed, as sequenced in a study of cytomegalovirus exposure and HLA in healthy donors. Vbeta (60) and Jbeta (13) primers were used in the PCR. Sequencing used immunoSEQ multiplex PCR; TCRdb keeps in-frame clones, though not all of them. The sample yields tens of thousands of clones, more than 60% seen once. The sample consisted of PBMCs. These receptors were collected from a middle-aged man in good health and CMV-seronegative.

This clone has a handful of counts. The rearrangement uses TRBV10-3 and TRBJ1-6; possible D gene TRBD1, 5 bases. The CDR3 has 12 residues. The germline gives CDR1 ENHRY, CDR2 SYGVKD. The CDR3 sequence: CATGGGNSPLHF. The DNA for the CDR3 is TGTGCGACCGGCGGGGGAAATTCACCCCTCCACTTT.

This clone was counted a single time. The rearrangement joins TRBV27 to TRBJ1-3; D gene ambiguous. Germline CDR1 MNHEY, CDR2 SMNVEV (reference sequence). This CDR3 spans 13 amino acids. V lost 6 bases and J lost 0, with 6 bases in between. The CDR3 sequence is CASSLSSGNTIYF. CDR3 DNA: TGTGCCAGCAGCCTGAGCTCTGGAAACACCATATATTTT.

CDR3 protein: CASSLLGTTYTGELFF. In nucleotides, the CDR3 is TGTGCCAGCAGCTTACTCGGGACTACCTACACCGGGGAGCTGTTTTTT. This chain joins TRBV11-3 and TRBJ2-2; TRBD2 agrees at 7 bases. From germline, CDR1 is SGHNT and CDR2 YENEEA. V shed 2 bases, J shed 3 bases, and the junction held 6 bases outside the gene matches. CDR3 length: 16 amino acids.

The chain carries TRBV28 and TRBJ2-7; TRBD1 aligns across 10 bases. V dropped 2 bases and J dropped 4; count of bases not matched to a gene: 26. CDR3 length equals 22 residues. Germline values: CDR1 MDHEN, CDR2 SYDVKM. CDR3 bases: TGTGCCAGCAGTTTAGATTTCGGACCGGGACAGGGGTTCGTTGACGGCTGGTACGAGCAGTACTTC. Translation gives CASSLDFGPGQGFVDGWYEQYF.

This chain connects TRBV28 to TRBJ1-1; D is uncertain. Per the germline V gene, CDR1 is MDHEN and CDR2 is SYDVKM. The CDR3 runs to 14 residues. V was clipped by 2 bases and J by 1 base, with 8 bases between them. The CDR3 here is CASSLITGNTEAFF. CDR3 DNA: TGTGCCAGCAGTTTAATTACGGGGAACACTGAAGCTTTCTTT.

The CDR3 is CATSRGGQGTDTQYF. Written as DNA, the CDR3 is TGTGCCACCAGCAGAGGTGGACAGGGCACAGATACGCAGTATTTT. V is TRBV15 and J is TRBJ2-3; TRBD1 matches at 7 bases. Trimming at V came to 1 base and at J to 1 base, leaving 2 bases not matched to a gene. The CDR3 sequence is 15 residues long. The V gene's germline CDR1 is LNHNV and CDR2 YYDKDF (reference sequence). Complete variable domain (other parts from reference TRBV15 and TRBJ2-3): DAMVIQNPRYQVTQFGKPVTLSCSQTLNHNVMYWYQQKSSQAPKLLFHYYDKDFNNEADTPDNFQSRRPNTSFCFLDIRSPGLGDTAMYLCATSRGGQGTDTQYFGPGTRLTVL.

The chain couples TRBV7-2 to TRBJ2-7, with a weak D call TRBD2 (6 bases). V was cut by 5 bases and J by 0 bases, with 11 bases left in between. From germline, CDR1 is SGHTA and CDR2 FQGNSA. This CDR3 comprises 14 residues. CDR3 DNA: TGTGCCAGCAGCCCCGGGGGAAGCTCCTACGAGCAGTACTTC. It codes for CASSPGGSSYEQYF. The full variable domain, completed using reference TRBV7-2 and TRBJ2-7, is GAGVSQSPSNKVTEKGKDVELRCDPISGHTALYWYRQSLGQGLEFLIYFQGNSAPDKSGLPSDRFSAERTGGSVSTLTIQRTQQEDSAVYLCASSPGGSSYEQYFGPGTRLTVT.

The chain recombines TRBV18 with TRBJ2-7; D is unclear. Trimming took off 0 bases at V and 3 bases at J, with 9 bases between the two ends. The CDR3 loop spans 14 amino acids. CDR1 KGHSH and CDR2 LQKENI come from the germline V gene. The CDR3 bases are TGTGCCAGCTCACCACCTAGCAGCCACTACGAGCAGTACTTC. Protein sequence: CASSPPSSHYEQYF. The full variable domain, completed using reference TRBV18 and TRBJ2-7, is NAGVMQNPRHLVRRRGQEARLRCSPMKGHSHVYWYRQLPEEGLKFMVYLQKENIIDESGMPKERFSAEFPKEGPSILRIQQVVRGDSAAYFCASSPPSSHYEQYFGPGTRLTVT.

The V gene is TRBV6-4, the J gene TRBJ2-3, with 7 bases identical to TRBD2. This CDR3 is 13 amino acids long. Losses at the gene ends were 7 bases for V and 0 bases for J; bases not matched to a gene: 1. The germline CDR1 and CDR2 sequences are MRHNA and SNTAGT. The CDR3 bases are TGTGCCAGCAAGCGGGACAGCACAGATACGCAGTATTTT. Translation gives CASKRDSTDTQYF.

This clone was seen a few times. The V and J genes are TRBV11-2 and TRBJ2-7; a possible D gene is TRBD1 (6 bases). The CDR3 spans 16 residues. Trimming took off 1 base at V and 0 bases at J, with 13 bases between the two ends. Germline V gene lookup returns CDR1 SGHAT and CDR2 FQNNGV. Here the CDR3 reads CASSLGWGPLSYEQYF. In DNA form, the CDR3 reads TGTGCCAGCAGCTTAGGTTGGGGGCCGCTCTCCTACGAGCAGTACTTC.

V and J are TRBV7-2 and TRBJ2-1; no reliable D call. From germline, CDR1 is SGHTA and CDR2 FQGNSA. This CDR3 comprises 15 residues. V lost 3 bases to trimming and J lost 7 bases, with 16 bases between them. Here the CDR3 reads CASSFVAPPGNEQFF. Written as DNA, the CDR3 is TGTGCCAGCAGCTTCGTGGCCCCCCCGGGTAATGAGCAGTTCTTC.

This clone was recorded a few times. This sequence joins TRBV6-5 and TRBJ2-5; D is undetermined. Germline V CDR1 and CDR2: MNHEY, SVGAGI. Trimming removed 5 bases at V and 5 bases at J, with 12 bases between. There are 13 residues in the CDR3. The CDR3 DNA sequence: TGTGCCAGCAGTGATGGTTTCGGGGAGACCCAGTACTTC. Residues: CASSDGFGETQYF.

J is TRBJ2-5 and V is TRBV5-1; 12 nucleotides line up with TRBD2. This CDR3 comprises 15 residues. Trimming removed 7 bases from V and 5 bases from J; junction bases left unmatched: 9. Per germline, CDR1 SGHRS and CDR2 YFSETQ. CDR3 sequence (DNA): TGCGCCAGCTCTTGGGGTGGGACTAGCGGGGAGACCCAGTACTTC. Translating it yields CASSWGGTSGETQYF. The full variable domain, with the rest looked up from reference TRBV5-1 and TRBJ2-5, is KAGVTQTPRYLIKTRGQQVTLSCSPISGHRSVSWYQQTPGQGLQFLFEYFSETQRNKGNFPGRFSGRQFSNSRSEMNVSTLELGDSALYLCASSWGGTSGETQYFGPGTRLLVL.

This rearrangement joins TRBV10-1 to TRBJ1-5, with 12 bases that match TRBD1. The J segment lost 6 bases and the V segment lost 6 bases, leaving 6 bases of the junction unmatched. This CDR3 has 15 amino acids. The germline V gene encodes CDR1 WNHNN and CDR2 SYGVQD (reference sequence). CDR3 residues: CASSGTGGLGQPQHF. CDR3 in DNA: TGCGCCAGCAGCGGGACAGGGGGCCTAGGTCAGCCCCAGCATTTT.

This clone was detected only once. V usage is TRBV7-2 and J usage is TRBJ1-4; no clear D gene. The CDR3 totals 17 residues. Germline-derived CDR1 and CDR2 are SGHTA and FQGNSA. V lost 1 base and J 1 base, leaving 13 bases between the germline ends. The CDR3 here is CASSLVRGSRTNEKLFF. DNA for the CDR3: TGTGCCAGCAGCTTAGTACGGGGAAGTAGAACTAATGAAAAACTGTTTTTT.

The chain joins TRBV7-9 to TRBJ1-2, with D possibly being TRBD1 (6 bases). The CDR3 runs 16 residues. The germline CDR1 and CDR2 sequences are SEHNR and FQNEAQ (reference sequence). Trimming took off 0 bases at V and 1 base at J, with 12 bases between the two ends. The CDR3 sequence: CASSLAMDSGNYGYTF. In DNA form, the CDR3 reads TGTGCCAGCAGCTTAGCCATGGACAGTGGTAACTATGGCTACACCTTC.

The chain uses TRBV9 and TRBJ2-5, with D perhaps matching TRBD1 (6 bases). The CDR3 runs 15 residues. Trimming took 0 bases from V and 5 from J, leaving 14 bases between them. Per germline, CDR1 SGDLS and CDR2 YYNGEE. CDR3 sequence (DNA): TGTGCCAGCAGCGTAGAGGACAGCTTCAAGGAGACCCAGTACTTC. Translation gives CASSVEDSFKETQYF. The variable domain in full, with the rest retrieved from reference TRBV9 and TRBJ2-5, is DSGVTQTPKHLITATGQRVTLRCSPRSGDLSVYWYQQSLDQGLQFLIQYYNGEERAKGNILERFSAQQFPDLHSELNLSSLELGDSALYFCASSVEDSFKETQYFGPGTRLLVL.

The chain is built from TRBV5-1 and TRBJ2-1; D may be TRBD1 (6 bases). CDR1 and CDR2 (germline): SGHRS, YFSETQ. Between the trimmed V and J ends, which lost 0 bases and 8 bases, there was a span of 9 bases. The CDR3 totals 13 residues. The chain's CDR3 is CASSLDREYEQFF. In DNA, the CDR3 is TGCGCCAGCAGCTTGGACAGGGAATATGAGCAGTTCTTC.

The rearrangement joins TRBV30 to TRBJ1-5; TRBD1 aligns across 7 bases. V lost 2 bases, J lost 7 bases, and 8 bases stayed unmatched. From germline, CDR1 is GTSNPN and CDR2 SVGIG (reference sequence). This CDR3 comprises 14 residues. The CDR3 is CAWSPGRQGQPQHF. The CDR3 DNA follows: TGTGCCTGGAGTCCGGGGCGACAGGGCCAGCCCCAGCATTTT.

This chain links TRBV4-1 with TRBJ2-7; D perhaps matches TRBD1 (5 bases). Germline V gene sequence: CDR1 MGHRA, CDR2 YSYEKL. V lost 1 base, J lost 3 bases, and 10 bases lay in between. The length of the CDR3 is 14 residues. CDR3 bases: TGCGCCAGCAGCCAAGCCAGGGTAGGCTACGAGCAGTACTTC. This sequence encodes CASSQARVGYEQYF.

In nucleotides, the CDR3 is TGTGCCAGCAGTTTGGCAGGGTGGGGCACCGGGGAGCTGTTTTTT. It is translated as CASSLAGWGTGELFF. The chain links TRBV27 to TRBJ2-2; weak D call: TRBD1 (5 bases). Trimming removed 3 bases at V and 4 bases at J, with 12 bases between. The V gene's germline CDR1 is MNHEY and CDR2 SMNVEV (reference sequence). The CDR3 is 15 residues long.

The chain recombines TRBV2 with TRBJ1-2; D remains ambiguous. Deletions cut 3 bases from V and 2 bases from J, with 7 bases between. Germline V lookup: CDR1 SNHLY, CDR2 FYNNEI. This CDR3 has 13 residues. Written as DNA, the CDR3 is TGTGCCAGCAGTGATCAGGCCAACTATGGCTACACCTTC. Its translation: CASSDQANYGYTF.

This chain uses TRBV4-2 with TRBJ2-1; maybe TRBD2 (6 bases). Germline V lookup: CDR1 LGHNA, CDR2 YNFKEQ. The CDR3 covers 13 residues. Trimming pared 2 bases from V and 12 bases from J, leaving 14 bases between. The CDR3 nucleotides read TGTGCCAGCAGCCAAAACCGGGAGCCGGGGCAGTTCTTC. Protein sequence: CASSQNREPGQFF.

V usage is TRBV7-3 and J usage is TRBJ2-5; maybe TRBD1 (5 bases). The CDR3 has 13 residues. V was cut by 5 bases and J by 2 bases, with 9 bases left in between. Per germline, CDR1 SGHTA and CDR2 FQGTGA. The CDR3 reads CASSRGSQETQYF. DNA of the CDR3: TGTGCCAGCAGCAGGGGCAGTCAAGAGACCCAGTACTTC.

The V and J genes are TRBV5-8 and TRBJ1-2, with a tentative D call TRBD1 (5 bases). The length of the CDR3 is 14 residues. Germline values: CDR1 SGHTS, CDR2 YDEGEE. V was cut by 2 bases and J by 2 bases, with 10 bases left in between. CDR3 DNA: TGTGCCAGCAGCTTATTGACAGTAAACTATGGCTACACCTTC. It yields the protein CASSLLTVNYGYTF.

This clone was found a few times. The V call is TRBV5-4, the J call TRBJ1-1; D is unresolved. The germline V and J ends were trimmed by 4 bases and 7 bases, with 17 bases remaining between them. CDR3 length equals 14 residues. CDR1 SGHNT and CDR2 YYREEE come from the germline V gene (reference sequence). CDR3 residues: CASSRSTVGLEAFF. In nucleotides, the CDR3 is TGTGCCAGCAGCCGTAGTACGGTCGGACTTGAAGCTTTCTTT.

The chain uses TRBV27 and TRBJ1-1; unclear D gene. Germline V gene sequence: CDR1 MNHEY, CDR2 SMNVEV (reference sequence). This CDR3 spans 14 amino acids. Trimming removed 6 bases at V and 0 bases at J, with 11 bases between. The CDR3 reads CASSPLQMNTEAFF. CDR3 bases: TGTGCCAGCAGCCCTTTACAGATGAACACTGAAGCTTTCTTT.

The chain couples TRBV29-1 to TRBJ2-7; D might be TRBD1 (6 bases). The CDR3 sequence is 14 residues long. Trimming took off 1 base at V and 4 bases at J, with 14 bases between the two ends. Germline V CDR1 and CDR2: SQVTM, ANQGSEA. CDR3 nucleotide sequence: TGCAGCGTTGAAGCACAGGGATTTGAGTACGAGCAGTACTTC. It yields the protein CSVEAQGFEYEQYF.

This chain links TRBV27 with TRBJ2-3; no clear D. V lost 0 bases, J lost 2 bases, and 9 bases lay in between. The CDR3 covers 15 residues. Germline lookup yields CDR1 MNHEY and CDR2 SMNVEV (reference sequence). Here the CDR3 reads CASSLSFSDTDTQYF. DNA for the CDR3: TGTGCCAGCAGTTTATCGTTCAGTGACACAGATACGCAGTATTTT.